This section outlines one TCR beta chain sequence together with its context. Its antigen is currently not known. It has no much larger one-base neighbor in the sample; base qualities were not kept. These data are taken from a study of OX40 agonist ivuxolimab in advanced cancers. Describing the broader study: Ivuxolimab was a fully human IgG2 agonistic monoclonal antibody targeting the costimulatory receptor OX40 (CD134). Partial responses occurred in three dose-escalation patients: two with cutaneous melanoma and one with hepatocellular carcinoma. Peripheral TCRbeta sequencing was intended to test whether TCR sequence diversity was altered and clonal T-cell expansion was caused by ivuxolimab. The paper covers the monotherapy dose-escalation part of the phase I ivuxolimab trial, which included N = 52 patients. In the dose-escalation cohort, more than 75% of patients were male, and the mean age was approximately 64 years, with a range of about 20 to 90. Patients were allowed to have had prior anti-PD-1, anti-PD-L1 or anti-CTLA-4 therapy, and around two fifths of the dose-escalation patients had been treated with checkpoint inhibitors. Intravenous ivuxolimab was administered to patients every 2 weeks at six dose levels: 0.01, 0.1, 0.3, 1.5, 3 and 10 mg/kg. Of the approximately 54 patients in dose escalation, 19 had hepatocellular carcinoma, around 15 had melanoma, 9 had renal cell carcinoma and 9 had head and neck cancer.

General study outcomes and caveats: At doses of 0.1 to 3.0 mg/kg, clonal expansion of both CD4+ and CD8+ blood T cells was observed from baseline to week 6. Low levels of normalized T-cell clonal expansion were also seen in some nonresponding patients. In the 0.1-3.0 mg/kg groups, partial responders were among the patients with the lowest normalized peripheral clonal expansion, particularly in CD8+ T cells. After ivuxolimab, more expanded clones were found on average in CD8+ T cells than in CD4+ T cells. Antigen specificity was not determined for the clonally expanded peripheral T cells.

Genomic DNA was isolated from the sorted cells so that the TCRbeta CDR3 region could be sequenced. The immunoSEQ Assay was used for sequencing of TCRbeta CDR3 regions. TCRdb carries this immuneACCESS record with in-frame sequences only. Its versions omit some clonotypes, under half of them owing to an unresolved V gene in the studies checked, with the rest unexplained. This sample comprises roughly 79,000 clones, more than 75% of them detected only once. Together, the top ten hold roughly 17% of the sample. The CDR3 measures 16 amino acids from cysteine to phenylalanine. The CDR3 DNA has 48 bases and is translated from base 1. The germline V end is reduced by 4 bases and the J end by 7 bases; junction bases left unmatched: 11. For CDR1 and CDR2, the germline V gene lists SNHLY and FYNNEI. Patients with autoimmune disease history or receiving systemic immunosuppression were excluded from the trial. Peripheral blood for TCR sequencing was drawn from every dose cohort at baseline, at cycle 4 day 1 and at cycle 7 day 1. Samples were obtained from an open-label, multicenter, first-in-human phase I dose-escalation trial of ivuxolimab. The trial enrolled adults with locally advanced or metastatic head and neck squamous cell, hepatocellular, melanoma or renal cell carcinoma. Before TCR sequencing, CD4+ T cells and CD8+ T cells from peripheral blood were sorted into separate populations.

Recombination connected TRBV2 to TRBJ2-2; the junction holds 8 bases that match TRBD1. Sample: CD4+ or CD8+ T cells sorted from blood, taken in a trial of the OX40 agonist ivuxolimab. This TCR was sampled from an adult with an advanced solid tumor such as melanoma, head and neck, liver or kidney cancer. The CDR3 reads CASSGVSGGRFGELFF. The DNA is TGTGCCAGCAGTGGGGTCTCAGGGGGCCGGTTCGGGGAGCTGTTTTTT. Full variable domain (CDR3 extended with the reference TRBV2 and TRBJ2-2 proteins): EPEVTQTPSHQVTQMGQEVILRCVPISNHLYFYWYRQILGQKVEFLVSFYNNEISEKSEIFDDQFSVERPDGSNFTLKIRSTKLEDSAMYFCASSGVSGGRFGELFFGEGSRLTVL.